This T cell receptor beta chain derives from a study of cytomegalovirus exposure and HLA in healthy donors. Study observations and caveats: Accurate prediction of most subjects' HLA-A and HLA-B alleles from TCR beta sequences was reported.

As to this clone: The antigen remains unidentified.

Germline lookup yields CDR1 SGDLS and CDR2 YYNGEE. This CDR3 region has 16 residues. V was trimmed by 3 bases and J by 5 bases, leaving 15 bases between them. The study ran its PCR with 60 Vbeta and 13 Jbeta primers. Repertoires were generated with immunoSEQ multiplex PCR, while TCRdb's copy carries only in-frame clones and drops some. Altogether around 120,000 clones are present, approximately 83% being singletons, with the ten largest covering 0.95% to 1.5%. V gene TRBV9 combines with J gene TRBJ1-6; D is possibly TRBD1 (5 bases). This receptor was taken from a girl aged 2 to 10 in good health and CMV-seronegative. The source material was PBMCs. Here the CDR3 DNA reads TGTGCCAGCAGCGCGGATATAGGGGCGGATAATTCACCCCTCCACTTT. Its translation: CASSADIGADNSPLHF.